This T cell receptor (beta chain) was captured in a study of blood T cell repertoires in COVID-19. At the level of the study: From T cells, B-cell-depleted T cells, or PBMCs came the material, which was cDNA or gDNA.

As processed by the authors: Reference gene primer amplification yielded estimated nucleated cell counts. The method was immunoSEQ multiplex PCR; TCRdb's version includes in-frame clones alone and lacks a portion of them. D and trimming come from the DNA, and the V and J calls and clone size come from that table. The data show 62,000 or so clones, around 90% seen once. This CDR3 comprises 16 residues. CDR1 is ENHRY and CDR2 is SYGVKD in the germline V gene. With 4 bases clipped from V and 2 bases from J, the junction kept 6 bases outside the gene matches. This sequence was found in a human donor in a cohort sampled during active COVID-19. The source material was peripheral blood. This chain uses TRBV10-3 with TRBJ2-4; 9 nucleotides line up with TRBD1. The CDR3 sequence is CAISATGGTSKNIQYF. DNA for the CDR3: TGTGCCATCAGTGCGACAGGGGGAACTTCCAAAAACATTCAGTACTTC.